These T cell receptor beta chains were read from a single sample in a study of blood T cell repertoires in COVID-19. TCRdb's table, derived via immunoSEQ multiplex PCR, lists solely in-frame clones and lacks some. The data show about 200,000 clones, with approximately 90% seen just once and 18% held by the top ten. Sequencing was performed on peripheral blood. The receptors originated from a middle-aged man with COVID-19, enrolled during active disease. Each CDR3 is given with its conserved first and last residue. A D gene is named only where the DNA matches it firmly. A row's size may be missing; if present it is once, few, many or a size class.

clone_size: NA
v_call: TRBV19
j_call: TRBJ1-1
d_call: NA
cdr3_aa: CASKQGSSTPNTEAFF
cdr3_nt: TGTGCCAGCAAACAGGGAAGCTCTACCCCGAACACTGAAGCTTTCTTT

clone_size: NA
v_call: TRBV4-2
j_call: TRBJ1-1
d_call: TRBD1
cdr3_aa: CASSQGDRGTEAFF
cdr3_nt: TGTGCCAGCAGCCAGGGGGACAGGGGCACTGAAGCTTTCTTT

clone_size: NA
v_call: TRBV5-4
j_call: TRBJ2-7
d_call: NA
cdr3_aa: CASSLDGLDEQYF
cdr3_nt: TGTGCCAGCAGCTTGGACGGTTTGGACGAGCAGTACTTC

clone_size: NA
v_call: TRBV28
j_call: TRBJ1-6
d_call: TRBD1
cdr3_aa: CASSSSPGGDNSPLHF
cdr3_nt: TGTGCCAGCAGTTCCTCCCCAGGGGGCGATAATTCACCCCTCCACTTT

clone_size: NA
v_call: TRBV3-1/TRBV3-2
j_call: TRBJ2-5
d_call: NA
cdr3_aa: CASNPRAPGGETQYF
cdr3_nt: TGTGCCAGCAACCCCCGGGCCCCCGGGGGAGAGACCCAGTACTTC

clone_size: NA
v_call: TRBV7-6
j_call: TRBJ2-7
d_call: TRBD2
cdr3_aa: CASSLEAASGSYEQYF
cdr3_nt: TGTGCCAGCAGCTTAGAGGCGGCTAGCGGGTCCTACGAGCAGTACTTC

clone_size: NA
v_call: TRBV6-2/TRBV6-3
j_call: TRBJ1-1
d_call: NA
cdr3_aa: CASSLTENTEAFF
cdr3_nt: TGTGCCAGCAGTTTAACAGAGAACACTGAAGCTTTCTTT

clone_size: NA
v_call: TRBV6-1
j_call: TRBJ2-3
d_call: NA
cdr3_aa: CASSELIAGSRIHNTDTQYF
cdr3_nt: TGTGCCAGCAGTGAACTGATCGCGGGGTCCCGGATCCACAACACAGATACGCAGTATTTT

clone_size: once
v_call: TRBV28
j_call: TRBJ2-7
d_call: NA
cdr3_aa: CASSLDILAYEQYF
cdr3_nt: TGTGCCAGCAGTCTCGACATTCTTGCCTACGAGCAGTACTTC

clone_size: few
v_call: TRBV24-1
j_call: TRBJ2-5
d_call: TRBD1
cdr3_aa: CATSDPVTGGETQYF
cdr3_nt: TGTGCCACCAGTGACCCTGTGACAGGGGGTGAGACCCAGTACTTC

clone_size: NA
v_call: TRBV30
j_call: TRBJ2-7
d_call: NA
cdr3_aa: CAWSVGSSLYEQYF
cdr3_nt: TGTGCCTGGAGTGTTGGGTCTAGTCTGTACGAGCAGTACTTC

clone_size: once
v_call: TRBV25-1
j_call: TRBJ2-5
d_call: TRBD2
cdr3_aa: CASSEQTSGQETQYF
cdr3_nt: TGTGCCAGCAGTGAACAGACTAGCGGCCAAGAGACCCAGTACTTC

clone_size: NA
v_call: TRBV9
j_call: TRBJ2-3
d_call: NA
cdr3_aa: CASSVALDTQYF
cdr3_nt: TGTGCCAGCAGCGTAGCATTAGATACGCAGTATTTT

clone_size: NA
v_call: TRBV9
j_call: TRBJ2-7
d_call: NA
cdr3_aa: CASSLRQGASGSPSYEQYF
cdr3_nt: TGTGCCAGCAGCCTCCGACAGGGGGCTAGCGGGAGTCCCTCCTACGAGCAGTACTTC

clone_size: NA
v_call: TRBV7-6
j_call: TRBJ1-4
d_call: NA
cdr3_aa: CASSLPGNEKLFF
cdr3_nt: TGTGCCAGCAGCTTACCCGGGAATGAAAAACTGTTTTTT

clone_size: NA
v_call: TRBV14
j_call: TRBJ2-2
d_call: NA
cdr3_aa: CASSPHFGGAKTGELFF
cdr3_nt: TGTGCCAGCAGCCCCCACTTCGGAGGGGCAAAAACCGGGGAGCTGTTTTTT

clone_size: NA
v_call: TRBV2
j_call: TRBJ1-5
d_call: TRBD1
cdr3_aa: CASSIQGGQPQHF
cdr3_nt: TGTGCCAGCAGTATACAGGGGGGCCAGCCCCAGCATTTT

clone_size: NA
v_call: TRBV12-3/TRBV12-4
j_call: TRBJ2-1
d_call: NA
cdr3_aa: CASSPLTGVEQFF
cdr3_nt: TGTGCCAGCAGTCCTCTAACGGGGGTTGAGCAGTTCTTC

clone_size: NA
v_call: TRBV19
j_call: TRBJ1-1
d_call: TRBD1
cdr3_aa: CASSTQGPTEAFF
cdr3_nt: TGTGCCAGTAGTACACAGGGGCCAACTGAAGCTTTCTTT

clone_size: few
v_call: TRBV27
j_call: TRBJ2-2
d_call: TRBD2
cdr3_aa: CASRLAGFNTGELFF
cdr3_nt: TGTGCCAGCAGACTAGCGGGATTCAACACCGGGGAGCTGTTTTTT

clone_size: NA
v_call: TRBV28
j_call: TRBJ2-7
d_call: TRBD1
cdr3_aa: CASRTPGQGSNEQYF
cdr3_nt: TGTGCCAGCAGAACGCCGGGACAGGGTTCCAACGAGCAGTACTTC

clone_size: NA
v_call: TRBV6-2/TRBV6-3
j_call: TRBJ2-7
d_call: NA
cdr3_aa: CASSLGRGPAYEQYF
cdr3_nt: TGTGCCAGCAGTTTAGGGCGGGGGCCGGCCTACGAGCAGTACTTC

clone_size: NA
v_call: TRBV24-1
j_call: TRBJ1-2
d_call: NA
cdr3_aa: CATSDAYRNGYTF
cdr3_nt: TGTGCCACCAGTGATGCCTACAGGAATGGCTACACCTTC

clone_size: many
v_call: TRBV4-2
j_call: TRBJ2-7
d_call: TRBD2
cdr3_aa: CASSQDWQSLASGYVEQYF
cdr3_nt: TGTGCCAGCAGCCAAGATTGGCAGTCTTTGGCTAGCGGATACGTCGAGCAGTACTTC

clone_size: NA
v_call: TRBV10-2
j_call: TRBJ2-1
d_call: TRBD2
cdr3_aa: CASRHATSGSVYEQFF
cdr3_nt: TGCGCCAGCAGACACGCGACTAGCGGGAGTGTTTATGAGCAGTTCTTC

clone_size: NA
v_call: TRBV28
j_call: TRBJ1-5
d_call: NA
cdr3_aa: CASRHINQPQHF
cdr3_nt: TGTGCCAGCAGACATATTAATCAGCCCCAGCATTTT

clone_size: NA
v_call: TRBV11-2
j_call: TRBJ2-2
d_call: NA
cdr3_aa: CASSLVFGRVTGELFF
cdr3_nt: TGTGCCAGCAGCTTAGTTTTCGGGAGAGTCACCGGGGAGCTGTTTTTT